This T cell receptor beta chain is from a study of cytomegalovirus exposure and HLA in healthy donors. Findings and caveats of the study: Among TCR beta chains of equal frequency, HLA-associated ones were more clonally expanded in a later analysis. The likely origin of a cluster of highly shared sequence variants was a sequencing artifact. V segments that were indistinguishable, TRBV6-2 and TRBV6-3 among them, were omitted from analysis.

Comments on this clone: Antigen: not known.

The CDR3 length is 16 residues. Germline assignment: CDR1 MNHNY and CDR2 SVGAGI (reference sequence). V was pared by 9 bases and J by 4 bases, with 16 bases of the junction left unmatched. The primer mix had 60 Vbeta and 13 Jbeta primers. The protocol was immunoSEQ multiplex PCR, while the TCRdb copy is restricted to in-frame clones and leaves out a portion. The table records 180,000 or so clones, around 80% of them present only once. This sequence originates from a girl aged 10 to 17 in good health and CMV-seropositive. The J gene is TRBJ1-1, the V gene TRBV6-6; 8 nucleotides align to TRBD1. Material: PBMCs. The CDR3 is CASGSQGVARGTEAFF. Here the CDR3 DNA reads TGTGCCAGTGGGTCACAGGGGGTCGCCCGGGGCACTGAAGCTTTCTTT.